This T cell receptor (beta chain) was captured by sequencing in a study of shared clonotypes between healthy human individuals. TCRdb keeps only in-frame clones here, not all; method: immunoSEQ multiplex PCR. The sample holds approximately 2.5 million clones, 93% seen once. Germline V CDR1 and CDR2: SGHAT, FQNNGV. The CDR3 is 15 residues long. J lost 7 bases, V lost 5 bases, and 7 bases had no gene match. Notes on this clone: Other DNA sequences in this specimen translate into the identical CDR3.

The chain employs TRBV11-2 and TRBJ2-1; TRBD2 matches at 11 bases. The clonotype originates from a man aged 18 to 35 in good health. Some clones in this sample may be carry-over from other donors' samples. The sequenced sample was naive CD4+ T cells from PBMCs. The subset denotes: CD45RA+ positively selected. CDR3 DNA sequence: TGTGCCAGCAGCCCCCTAGCGGGAGGTTATAATGAGCAGTTCTTC. This sequence encodes CASSPLAGGYNEQFF. Full variable domain (outside the CDR3, taken from reference TRBV11-2 and TRBJ2-1): EAGVAQSPRYKIIEKRQSVAFWCNPISGHATLYWYQQILGQGPKLLIQFQNNGVVDDSQLPKDRFSAERLKGVDSTLKIQPAKLEDSAVYLCASSPLAGGYNEQFFGPGTRLTVL.